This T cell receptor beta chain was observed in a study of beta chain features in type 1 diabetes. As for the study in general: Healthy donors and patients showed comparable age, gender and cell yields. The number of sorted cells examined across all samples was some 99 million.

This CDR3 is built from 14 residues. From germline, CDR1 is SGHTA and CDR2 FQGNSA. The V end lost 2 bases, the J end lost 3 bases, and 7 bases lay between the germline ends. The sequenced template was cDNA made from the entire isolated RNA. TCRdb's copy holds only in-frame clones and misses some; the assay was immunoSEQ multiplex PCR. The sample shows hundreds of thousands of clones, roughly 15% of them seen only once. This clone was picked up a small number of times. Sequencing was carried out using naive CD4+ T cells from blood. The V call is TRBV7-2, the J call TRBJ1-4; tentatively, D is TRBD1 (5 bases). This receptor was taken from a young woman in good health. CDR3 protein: CASSLLGANEKLFF. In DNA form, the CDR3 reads TGTGCCAGCAGCTTACTAGGGGCTAATGAAAAACTGTTTTTT.